Listed below are T cell receptor beta chains from one sample, sequenced in a study of cytomegalovirus exposure and HLA in healthy donors. Assay: immunoSEQ multiplex PCR; the TCRdb copy retains only in-frame clones and omits some. The table includes roughly 52,000 clones, 75% to 95% detected once. The sample comprised PBMCs. All receptors come from a man younger than 30 in good health and CMV-seronegative. The CDR3 runs from the conserved cysteine through the conserved F or W. A D gene is named only where the DNA matches it firmly. Some rows mark clone size as missing; the rest say once, few, many or name a class of expanded clone.

DNA: TGTGCCAGCACGGGATTAGAAAGCACAGATACGCAGTATTTT
CDR3: CASTGLESTDTQYF
J: TRBJ2-3
V: TRBV28
D: -
size: -

DNA: TGTGCCTTACAGCTCCAGGCCTCTGGAAACACCATATATTTT
CDR3: CALQLQASGNTIYF
J: TRBJ1-3
V: TRBV6-1
D: -
size: -

DNA: TGCAGCGTTGTAGGCGGGAGCTCCTACGAGCAGTACTTC
CDR3: CSVVGGSSYEQYF
J: TRBJ2-7
V: TRBV29-1
D: TRBD2
size: once

DNA: TGTGCCATCAGTGAGGTTGCGACAGGACCTGCTCTCGCCGATGAGCAGTTCTTC
CDR3: CAISEVATGPALADEQFF
J: TRBJ2-1
V: TRBV10-3
D: -
size: -

DNA: TGTGCCTGCGGGACTCCAAGGAGGGAGCTGTTTTTT
CDR3: CACGTPRRELFF
J: TRBJ2-2
V: TRBV6-6
D: -
size: few

DNA: TGTGCCATCAGCTCCCTAGCGGGAAACGAGCAGTACTTC
CDR3: CAISSLAGNEQYF
J: TRBJ2-7
V: TRBV10-3
D: TRBD2
size: -

DNA: TGCGCCAGCAGCGGATCCGGGACAGGGCAAGAGACCCAGTACTTC
CDR3: CASSGSGTGQETQYF
J: TRBJ2-5
V: TRBV5-1
D: TRBD1
size: -

DNA: TGCGCCAGCAGCCTAGGATTAGCGGCAGATACGCAGTATTTT
CDR3: CASSLGLAADTQYF
J: TRBJ2-3
V: TRBV5-1
D: -
size: -

DNA: TGTGCCAGCAGTGCGTCTAGCGGGAGCAGTGAGCAGTTCTTC
CDR3: CASSASSGSSEQFF
J: TRBJ2-1
V: TRBV2
D: TRBD2
size: -

DNA: TGTGCCAGCAGCCGGTGGGGGGGGCCTGGCAATCAGCCCCAGCATTTT
CDR3: CASSRWGGPGNQPQHF
J: TRBJ1-5
V: TRBV28
D: -
size: -

DNA: TGTGCCAGCAGTTTAACCCTTAGCGGATCCTACGAGCAGTACTTC
CDR3: CASSLTLSGSYEQYF
J: TRBJ2-7
V: TRBV28
D: -
size: -

DNA: TGTGCCGTCGCCGGGACAGCGAGTGGCTACACCTTC
CDR3: CAVAGTASGYTF
J: TRBJ1-2
V: TRBV2
D: TRBD1
size: -

DNA: TGTGCCAGTAGTAGAAGCGCTAGCGGGAACTCCTACGAGCAGTACTTC
CDR3: CASSRSASGNSYEQYF
J: TRBJ2-7
V: TRBV19
D: TRBD2
size: -

DNA: TGCAGCGTTGACCTAGCTGGGGAGCAGTTCTTC
CDR3: CSVDLAGEQFF
J: TRBJ2-1
V: TRBV29-1
D: -
size: -

DNA: TGTGCCAGCAGCGTACTAGCGCACAATGAGCAGTTCTTC
CDR3: CASSVLAHNEQFF
J: TRBJ2-1
V: TRBV7-3
D: TRBD2
size: -

DNA: TGTGCCAGCAGCCTACCGGGACTAGCGGGAGGGCCGTCCAATGAGCAGTTCTTC
CDR3: CASSLPGLAGGPSNEQFF
J: TRBJ2-1
V: TRBV7-8
D: TRBD2
size: -

DNA: TGTGCCAGCTCACCCTCGACTAGCAGGACCTACGAGCAGTACTTC
CDR3: CASSPSTSRTYEQYF
J: TRBJ2-7
V: TRBV18
D: TRBD2
size: -

DNA: TGTGCCAGCAGCTCTTCCAGGGTCCAAGAGACCCAGTACTTC
CDR3: CASSSSRVQETQYF
J: TRBJ2-5
V: TRBV5-4
D: -
size: -

DNA: TGCGCCAGCAGCCTCTCAGGAAAGACCCAGTACTTC
CDR3: CASSLSGKTQYF
J: TRBJ2-5
V: TRBV5-1
D: -
size: -

DNA: TGTGCCAGCAGCTTATCAGGGGGAAATCAGCCCCAGCATTTT
CDR3: CASSLSGGNQPQHF
J: TRBJ1-5
V: TRBV5-8
D: TRBD1
size: -

DNA: TGTGCCAGCACCCACCGGGACTCAATAACAGATACGCAGTATTTT
CDR3: CASTHRDSITDTQYF
J: TRBJ2-3
V: TRBV9
D: -
size: -

DNA: TGTGCCAGCAGCCCAGGGACTAGCGCCCACAATGAGCAGTTCTTC
CDR3: CASSPGTSAHNEQFF
J: TRBJ2-1
V: TRBV27
D: TRBD2
size: -

DNA: TGTGCCAGCAGTTCCGGGACAGGGGGGTCGGAGACCCAGTACTTC
CDR3: CASSSGTGGSETQYF
J: TRBJ2-5
V: TRBV27
D: TRBD1
size: -

DNA: TGTGCCAGCAGCTTAAGAGTCTCCGGGACAGGGAAGAATAGTGAGCAGTTCTTC
CDR3: CASSLRVSGTGKNSEQFF
J: TRBJ2-1
V: TRBV7-2
D: TRBD1
size: once

DNA: TGTGCCAGCAGCCCAGGGCCTGGGGAGCAGTACTTC
CDR3: CASSPGPGEQYF
J: TRBJ2-7
V: TRBV6-5
D: -
size: few

DNA: TGCGCCAGCAGGGCTTACAATGAGCAGTTCTTC
CDR3: CASRAYNEQFF
J: TRBJ2-1
V: TRBV5-1
D: -
size: -

DNA: TGTGCCAGCAGTTCCCCACTAGCGGGAGGTAAAGAGACCCAGTACTTC
CDR3: CASSSPLAGGKETQYF
J: TRBJ2-5
V: TRBV27
D: TRBD2
size: -

DNA: TGTGCCAGCAGTCGACACTCGGCTTCGATCTATGGCTACACCTTC
CDR3: CASSRHSASIYGYTF
J: TRBJ1-2
V: TRBV28
D: -
size: -

DNA: TGTGCCAGTAGTACCCGGGACAGGGCAAAACTGTTTTTT
CDR3: CASSTRDRAKLFF
J: TRBJ1-4
V: TRBV19
D: TRBD1
size: -

DNA: TGTGCCAGCAGAGCGGGGAGCTCTGGGGCCAACGTCCTGACTTTC
CDR3: CASRAGSSGANVLTF
J: TRBJ2-6
V: TRBV27
D: TRBD2
size: -

DNA: TGTGCCAGCAGCCCTGACTTTGTACAAGAGACCCAGTACTTC
CDR3: CASSPDFVQETQYF
J: TRBJ2-5
V: TRBV5-4
D: -
size: -

DNA: TGTGCCACCAGTGACAGGTGGGAGACCCAGTACTTC
CDR3: CATSDRWETQYF
J: TRBJ2-5
V: TRBV15
D: -
size: once

DNA: TGTGCCAGTAGCCGGGACCGGGGGAACGAGCAGTACTTC
CDR3: CASSRDRGNEQYF
J: TRBJ2-7
V: TRBV19
D: -
size: -

DNA: TGCGCCAGCAGCCAAGCCCCGCAGGGGCGGGAGGGTTGGGAGCAGTTCTTC
CDR3: CASSQAPQGREGWEQFF
J: TRBJ2-1
V: TRBV4-1
D: TRBD2
size: -

DNA: TGTGCCAGCCGCCTTAGGGACTCCGAAGCTTTCTTT
CDR3: CASRLRDSEAFF
J: TRBJ1-1
V: TRBV27
D: -
size: -

DNA: TGTGCCAGCGCTTACGGACTAGCGGACACAGATACGCAGTATTTT
CDR3: CASAYGLADTDTQYF
J: TRBJ2-3
V: TRBV2
D: TRBD2
size: -

DNA: TGTGCCAGCAGCTTAGGGGGGACAGGGGCACGGTTTGGCTACACCTTC
CDR3: CASSLGGTGARFGYTF
J: TRBJ1-2
V: TRBV13
D: TRBD1
size: few

DNA: TGTGCCAGCAGTTACACTAGAGGGAATGAGCAGTTCTTC
CDR3: CASSYTRGNEQFF
J: TRBJ2-1
V: TRBV6-5
D: -
size: -

DNA: TGTGCCAGCAACCGGGGAGGGGGCTACGAGCAGTACTTC
CDR3: CASNRGGGYEQYF
J: TRBJ2-7
V: TRBV6-5
D: -
size: -

DNA: TGCAGCGTGGATTCACAGGGAGTCGATCCGAACTATGGCTACACCTTC
CDR3: CSVDSQGVDPNYGYTF
J: TRBJ1-2
V: TRBV29-1
D: -
size: -

DNA: TGTGCCAGCAGACCTCAGGGGGAGGCTTTCTTT
CDR3: CASRPQGEAFF
J: TRBJ1-1
V: TRBV6-1
D: TRBD1
size: -

DNA: TGTGCCAGCGCCCCAGTCTCTGGGGCCAACGTCCTGACTTTC
CDR3: CASAPVSGANVLTF
J: TRBJ2-6
V: TRBV6-5
D: -
size: -

DNA: TGTGCCAGCAGTTTAGCGGGGCTTACCACAGATACGCAGTATTTT
CDR3: CASSLAGLTTDTQYF
J: TRBJ2-3
V: TRBV28
D: -
size: -

DNA: TGTGCCAGCAGTTCGGGCAGGGCCTACTATGGCTACACCTTC
CDR3: CASSSGRAYYGYTF
J: TRBJ1-2
V: TRBV27
D: -
size: -

DNA: TGTGCCAGCTCACCCGGTGCAACTAATGAAAAACTGTTTTTT
CDR3: CASSPGATNEKLFF
J: TRBJ1-4
V: TRBV18
D: -
size: once

DNA: TGTGCTAGCAGCTTAAATAACGGACAGCCACATTACGAGCAGTACTTC
CDR3: CASSLNNGQPHYEQYF
J: TRBJ2-7
V: TRBV7-3
D: -
size: -

DNA: TGTGCCAGCAGTGAAAGGAGGCAGAAGGATCAGCCCCAGCATTTT
CDR3: CASSERRQKDQPQHF
J: TRBJ1-5
V: TRBV2
D: -
size: -

DNA: TGTGCCAGCAGTGAAGCGAGTGGTCAGGGCGCAGATACGCAGTATTTT
CDR3: CASSEASGQGADTQYF
J: TRBJ2-3
V: TRBV6-1
D: -
size: -

DNA: TGTGCCAGCAGCTCCGGGACTAGCGGCACAGATACGCAGTATTTT
CDR3: CASSSGTSGTDTQYF
J: TRBJ2-3
V: TRBV7-9
D: TRBD2
size: -

DNA: TGTGCCAGCAGCGTAGGGGGCAATCAGGATCAGCCCCAGCATTTT
CDR3: CASSVGGNQDQPQHF
J: TRBJ1-5
V: TRBV9
D: -
size: -

DNA: TGTGCCAGCAGTAACTCCGGGATCACCGGGGAGCTGTTTTTT
CDR3: CASSNSGITGELFF
J: TRBJ2-2
V: TRBV6-5
D: -
size: -

DNA: TGCGCCAGCAGTGGAAGACTAGAGTCCTACAATGAGCAGTTCTTC
CDR3: CASSGRLESYNEQFF
J: TRBJ2-1
V: TRBV23-1
D: -
size: -

DNA: TGTGCCAGCTCACCACCGTCAGGGAGGGAGAATGAGCAGTTCTTC
CDR3: CASSPPSGRENEQFF
J: TRBJ2-1
V: TRBV18
D: TRBD2
size: -